The entry below gives a single T cell receptor beta chain sequence along with its context. The target of this receptor is not known. The sample holds no much larger clone one base away, and base qualities are not on file. Whole blood was collected in K2EDTA tubes by collaborating institutions according to the institutions' own protocols. For TCRbeta analysis, collaborator samples were shipped as frozen whole blood, as isolated PBMCs, or as DNA extracted from either sample type. TCRbeta CDR3 regions were amplified from genomic DNA using the immunoSEQ Assay, a bias-controlled multiplex PCR. Concerning the study's data processing: The number of nucleated cells in each sample was estimated from the amplification of reference gene primers within the assay. Sequence reads were collapsed and filtered to measure the absolute abundance of every unique TCRbeta CDR3 rearrangement. For each sample, productive Simpson clonality was calculated as the square root of Simpson's diversity index across productive rearrangements. The immuneACCESS repertoire file appears here via TCRdb, limited to in-frame rearrangements. These files lack a portion of the clones; in checked studies, under half of the deficit traces to unresolved V genes, and the cause of the others is not known. The V and J calls and clone size are taken from that table; D and trimming were inferred from the DNA. This sample gives 40,000 to 55,000 clones in total; around 89% of them show up just once. The ten largest clones take up about a tenth of the sample.

Per the germline V gene, SGHTA is the CDR1 and FQGNSA is the CDR2. The CDR3 spans 13 residues, from the cysteine through the phenylalanine. The CDR3 DNA has 39 bases and is translated from base 1. V loses 2 bases, J loses 8 bases, and the germline ends lie 12 bases apart. The entry originates in a study of blood T cell repertoires in COVID-19 (TCRdb year 2020). Some background on the complete study: The collaborator samples originated in the United States, Italy and Spain and spanned the acute and convalescent phases of COVID-19. The prospective study material was composed of cDNA or gDNA derived from T cells, B-cell-depleted T cells, or PBMCs. Nearly every sample came with metadata listing a de-identified subject ID, COVID-19 status, age in years and sex. Where available, HLA class I and class II types were obtained from metadata supplied by the sample provider rather than from assay-based typing. Subjects who had been exposed to COVID-19, were actively infected with it, or had recovered from it provided the deeply sampled blood TCRbeta repertoires that made up the dataset. Samples came from the ongoing ImmuneRACE study (first 160 participants) plus 1,254 subjects from 6 global collaborators. The repertoires were released in a freely available public database meant as a resource for research on the immune response to SARS-CoV-2. Overall study outcomes, separate from this receptor: The quantity of clinical and demographic metadata differed by source and by participant and was supplied without curation.

Input material: peripheral blood. This TCR came from a man between 45 and 60 years old with active COVID-19. The sequence joins TRBV7-2 to TRBJ1-2; matching of 5 bases hints at TRBD1 as the D gene. The CDR3 reads CASSLQGQWGYTF. The nucleotide sequence reads TGTGCCAGCAGCTTACAGGGCCAGTGGGGCTACACCTTC.